The 13 T cell receptor beta chains presented below share a single source sample, sequenced in a study of cytomegalovirus exposure and HLA in healthy donors. The PCR contained 60 Vbeta and 13 Jbeta primers. Clones were read by immunoSEQ multiplex PCR, and TCRdb kept only the in-frame ones, dropping some. The data show a few hundred thousand clones, with more than 60% seen just once and about 16% held by the top ten. Sequencing was done on a sample of PBMCs. These receptors were obtained from a man aged 35-49 years in good health and CMV-seronegative.

The V gene is TRBV9, the J gene TRBJ1-1, with D maybe TRBD1 (5 bases). This CDR3 spans 14 amino acids. Germline CDR1 SGDLS, CDR2 YYNGEE. The germline V and J ends were trimmed by 2 bases and 0 bases, with 8 bases remaining between them. DNA for the CDR3: TGTGCCAGCAGCGTGGGGACTATGAACACTGAAGCTTTCTTT. Protein product: CASSVGTMNTEAFF.

The chain links TRBV20-1 to TRBJ2-3; 7 bases map to TRBD1. The CDR3 spans 11 residues. With V trimmed by 6 bases and J by 6 bases, 3 bases remained unmatched. Germline lookup yields CDR1 DFQATT and CDR2 SNEGSKA (reference sequence). Written as DNA, the CDR3 is TGCAGTGCCACCAGGGGGGATACGCAGTATTTT. Residues: CSATRGDTQYF.

The chain links TRBV5-4 to TRBJ2-1; 9 nucleotides align to TRBD2. The germline CDR1 and CDR2 sequences are SGHNT and YYREEE (reference sequence). The CDR3 has 16 amino acids. Trimming removed 0 bases from V and 7 bases from J; junction bases left unmatched: 8. CDR3 sequence: CASSLGASGMGNEQFF. The CDR3 DNA follows: TGTGCCAGCAGCTTGGGAGCTAGCGGGATGGGGAATGAGCAGTTCTTC.

This clone came up a few times. V gene TRBV27 combines with J gene TRBJ1-2, with 10 positions matching TRBD1. CDR1 MNHEY and CDR2 SMNVEV come from the germline V gene (reference sequence). V shed 6 bases, J shed 4 bases, and the junction held 8 bases outside the gene matches. This CDR3 has 15 residues. CDR3 in amino acids: CASRPGQGVFYGYTF. In DNA form, the CDR3 reads TGTGCCAGCAGACCCGGACAGGGGGTATTCTATGGCTACACCTTC.

The CDR3 protein is CATLAAKNIQYF. The DNA for the CDR3 is TGTGCCACCTTAGCGGCCAAAAACATTCAGTACTTC. The V call is TRBV2, the J call TRBJ2-4; possible D gene TRBD2, 5 bases. The CDR3 contains 12 residues. Germline V gene data show CDR1 as SNHLY and CDR2 as FYNNEI. Trimming took 10 bases from V and 1 from J, leaving 8 bases between them.

The chain has TRBV2 and TRBJ1-2; D is unresolved. CDR3 length equals 13 residues. Germline assignment: CDR1 SNHLY and CDR2 FYNNEI. V lost 9 bases, J lost 2 bases, and 13 bases lay in between. The CDR3: CARRTTGNYGYTF. CDR3 nucleotides: TGTGCCAGGCGGACTACCGGCAACTATGGCTACACCTTC. Filled out from reference TRBV2 and TRBJ1-2, the complete variable domain reads EPEVTQTPSHQVTQMGQEVILRCVPISNHLYFYWYRQILGQKVEFLVSFYNNEISEKSEIFDDQFSVERPDGSNFTLKIRSTKLEDSAMYFCARRTTGNYGYTFGSGTRLTVV.

Only a few counts were recorded for this clone. CDR3 DNA: TGTGCCAGCAGCGCGACGACGGGTGGCGAGCAGTACTTC. Amino acids: CASSATTGGEQYF. V gene TRBV9 combines with J gene TRBJ2-7; no definite D call. CDR3 length: 13 residues. V was pared by 3 bases and J by 6 bases, with 13 bases between. Germline loops: CDR1 SGDLS, CDR2 YYNGEE.

V and J are TRBV18 and TRBJ2-2; 13 bases agree with TRBD2. V was pared by 2 bases and J by 7 bases, with 13 bases of the junction left unmatched. The V gene's germline CDR1 is KGHSH and CDR2 LQKENI. This CDR3 spans 19 amino acids. CDR3 sequence reads: CASSPGLAGASSKGGELFF. DNA for the CDR3: TGTGCCAGCTCACCAGGACTAGCGGGAGCATCCTCAAAAGGCGGGGAGCTGTTTTTT. Drawing the rest from reference TRBV18 and TRBJ2-2, the complete variable domain is NAGVMQNPRHLVRRRGQEARLRCSPMKGHSHVYWYRQLPEEGLKFMVYLQKENIIDESGMPKERFSAEFPKEGPSILRIQQVVRGDSAAYFCASSPGLAGASSKGGELFFGEGSRLTVL.

This clone was seen more than once but under ten times. The rearrangement joins TRBV5-1 to TRBJ2-2; 8 bases match TRBD2. V shed 2 bases, J shed 4 bases, and the junction held 4 bases outside the gene matches. Germline values: CDR1 SGHRS, CDR2 YFSETQ. The CDR3 runs to 15 residues. The CDR3 DNA follows: TGCGCCAGCAGCTTCCTAGCGGGTACCACCGGGGAGCTGTTTTTT. Residues: CASSFLAGTTGELFF.

The chain employs TRBV5-1 and TRBJ1-1; D gene uncertain. CDR1 and CDR2 (germline): SGHRS, YFSETQ. The V gene lost 0 bases and the J gene lost 7 bases, with 7 bases spanning the gap. CDR3 length: 12 residues. CDR3 DNA sequence: TGCGCCAGCAGCTTGGCCGGAGGTGAAGCTTTCTTT. Encoded protein: CASSLAGGEAFF.

This clone was seen a few times. CDR3 nucleotide sequence: TGCGCCAGCAGCTCAAAGGGACAGTCGGTTGAGCAGTTCTTC. Amino acid sequence: CASSSKGQSVEQFF. This sequence joins TRBV5-1 and TRBJ2-1; TRBD1 agrees at 7 bases. CDR3 size: 14 residues. Germline lookup yields CDR1 SGHRS and CDR2 YFSETQ. With V trimmed by 3 bases and J by 9 bases, 9 bases remained unmatched.

The chain links TRBV11-2 to TRBJ2-1; TRBD2 might be the D (6 bases). Trimming shortened V by 7 bases and J by 0 bases, and 10 bases separated the two germline ends. This CDR3 comprises 14 residues. Germline assignment: CDR1 SGHAT and CDR2 FQNNGV. The CDR3: CASTHGSSYNEQFF. In DNA, the CDR3 is TGTGCCAGCACCCACGGGAGCTCCTACAATGAGCAGTTCTTC.

This chain connects TRBV10-3 to TRBJ1-2, with 8 bases fitting TRBD1. This CDR3 has 13 residues. V shed 6 bases and J 4 bases; nucleotides not matched to a gene: 4. CDR1 and CDR2 (germline): ENHRY, SYGVKD. CDR3 protein: CAISPGQVYGYTF. The CDR3 DNA reads TGTGCCATCAGCCCGGGACAGGTCTATGGCTACACCTTC.